This T cell receptor (beta chain) was obtained from a study of blood T cell repertoires in COVID-19. Turning to the study itself: Samples taken during acute and convalescent COVID-19 were collected in the United States, Italy and Spain. T cells, B-cell-depleted T cells, or PBMCs supplied cDNA or gDNA.

Germline-derived CDR1 and CDR2 are MDHEN and SYDVKM. V dropped 2 bases and J dropped 7; count of bases not matched to a gene: 6. CDR3 length equals 15 residues. Original data processing: Scientists estimated how many nucleated cells there were by amplifying reference gene primers. The data were produced by immunoSEQ multiplex PCR, yet TCRdb's version contains in-frame clones alone and is incomplete. The V and J calls and clone size were taken over from that table, and D and trimming were inferred from the DNA. The sample includes about 220,000 clones, 84% seen only once; the top ten take approximately 20%. This clone is a singleton in its sample.

Sample: peripheral blood. This receptor was taken from a young man with active or convalescent COVID-19. The chain is built from TRBV28 and TRBJ1-5; 9 bases are a match to TRBD1. The CDR3, as DNA: TGTGCCAGCAGTTTAGCACAGGGGGCGATCCAGCCCCAGCATTTT. Protein sequence: CASSLAQGAIQPQHF.